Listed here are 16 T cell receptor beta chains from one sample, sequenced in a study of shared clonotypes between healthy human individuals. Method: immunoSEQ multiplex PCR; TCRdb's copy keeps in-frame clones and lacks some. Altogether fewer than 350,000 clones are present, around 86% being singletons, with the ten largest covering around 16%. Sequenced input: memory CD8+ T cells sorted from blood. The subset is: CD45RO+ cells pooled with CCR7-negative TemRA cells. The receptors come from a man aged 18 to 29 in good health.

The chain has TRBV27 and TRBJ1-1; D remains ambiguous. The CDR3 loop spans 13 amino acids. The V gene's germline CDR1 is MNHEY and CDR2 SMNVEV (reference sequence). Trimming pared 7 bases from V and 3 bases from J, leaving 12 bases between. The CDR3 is CASKPGGHTEAFF. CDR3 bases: TGTGCCAGCAAGCCCGGCGGTCACACTGAAGCTTTCTTT.

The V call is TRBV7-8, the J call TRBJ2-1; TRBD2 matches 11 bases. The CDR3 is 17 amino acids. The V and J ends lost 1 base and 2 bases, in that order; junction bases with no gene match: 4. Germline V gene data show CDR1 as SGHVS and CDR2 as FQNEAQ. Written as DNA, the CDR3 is TGTGCCAGCAGCTTAGATTTAGCGGGAGGGCCCTACAATGAGCAGTTCTTC. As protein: CASSLDLAGGPYNEQFF.

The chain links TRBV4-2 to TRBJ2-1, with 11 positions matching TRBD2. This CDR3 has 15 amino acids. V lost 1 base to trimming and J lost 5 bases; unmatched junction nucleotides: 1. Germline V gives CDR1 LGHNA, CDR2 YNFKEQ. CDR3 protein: CASSQGLAGNNEQFF. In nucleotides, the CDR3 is TGTGCCAGCAGCCAAGGACTAGCGGGAAACAATGAGCAGTTCTTC.

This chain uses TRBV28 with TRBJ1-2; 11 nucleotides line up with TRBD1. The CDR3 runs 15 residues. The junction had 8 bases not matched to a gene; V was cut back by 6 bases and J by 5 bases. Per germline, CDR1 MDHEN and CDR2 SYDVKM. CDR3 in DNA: TGTGCCAGCAGACTCTGGACAGGGGGCAGTTATGGCTACACCTTC. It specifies CASRLWTGGSYGYTF.

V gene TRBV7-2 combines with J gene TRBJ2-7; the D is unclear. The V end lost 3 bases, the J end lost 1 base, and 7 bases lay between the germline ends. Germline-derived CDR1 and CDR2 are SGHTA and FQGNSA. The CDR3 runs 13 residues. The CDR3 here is CASSLAESYEQYF. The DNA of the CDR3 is TGTGCCAGCAGCTTGGCGGAGTCCTACGAGCAGTACTTC.

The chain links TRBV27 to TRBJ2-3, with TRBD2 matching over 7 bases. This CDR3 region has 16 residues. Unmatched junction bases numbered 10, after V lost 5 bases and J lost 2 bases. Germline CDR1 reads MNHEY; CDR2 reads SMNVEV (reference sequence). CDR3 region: CASSPRLALITDTQYF. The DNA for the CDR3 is TGTGCCAGCAGTCCACGACTAGCCCTTATCACAGATACGCAGTATTTT.

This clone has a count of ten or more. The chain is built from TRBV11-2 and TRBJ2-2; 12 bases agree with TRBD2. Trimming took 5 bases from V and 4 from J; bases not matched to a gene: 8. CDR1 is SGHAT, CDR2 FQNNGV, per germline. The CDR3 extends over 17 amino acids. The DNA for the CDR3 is TGTGCCAGCAGCCCGGAGACTAGCGGGAGCATCACCGGGGAGCTGTTTTTT. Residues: CASSPETSGSITGELFF.

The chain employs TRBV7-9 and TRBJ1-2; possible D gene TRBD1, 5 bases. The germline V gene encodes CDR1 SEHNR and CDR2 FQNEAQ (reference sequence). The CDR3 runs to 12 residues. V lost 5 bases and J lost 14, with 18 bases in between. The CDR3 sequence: CASSRGPGTETF. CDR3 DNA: TGTGCCAGCAGCAGGGGCCCCGGGACGGAGACCTTC.

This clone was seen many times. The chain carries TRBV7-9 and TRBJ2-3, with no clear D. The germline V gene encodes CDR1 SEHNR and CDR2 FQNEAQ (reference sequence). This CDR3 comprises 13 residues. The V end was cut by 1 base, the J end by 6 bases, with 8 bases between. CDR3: CASSLGQADTQYF. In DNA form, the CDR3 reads TGTGCCAGCAGCTTAGGGCAGGCCGATACGCAGTATTTT.

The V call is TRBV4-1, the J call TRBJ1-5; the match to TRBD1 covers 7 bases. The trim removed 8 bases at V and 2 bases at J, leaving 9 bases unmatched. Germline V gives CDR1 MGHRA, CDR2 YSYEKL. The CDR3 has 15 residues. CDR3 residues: CASDLTGTGNQPQHF. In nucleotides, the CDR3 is TGCGCCAGCGATCTGACCGGGACAGGCAATCAGCCCCAGCATTTT.

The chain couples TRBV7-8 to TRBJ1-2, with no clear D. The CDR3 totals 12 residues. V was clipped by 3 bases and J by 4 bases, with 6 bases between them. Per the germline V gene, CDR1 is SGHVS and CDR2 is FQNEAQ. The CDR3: CASSFQVYGYTF. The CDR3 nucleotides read TGTGCCAGCAGCTTCCAGGTCTATGGCTACACCTTC.

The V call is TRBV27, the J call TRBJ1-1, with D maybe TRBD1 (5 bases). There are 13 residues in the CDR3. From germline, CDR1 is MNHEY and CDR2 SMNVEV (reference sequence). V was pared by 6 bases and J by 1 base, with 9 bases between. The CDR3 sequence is CASRRGPNTEAFF. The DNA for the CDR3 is TGTGCCAGCAGAAGGGGCCCGAACACTGAAGCTTTCTTT.

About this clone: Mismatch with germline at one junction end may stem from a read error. Here the CDR3 reads CASSPPAKGTDNEQFF. The CDR3 bases are TGTGCCAGCTCACCACCTGCCAAGGGGACAGACAACGAGCAGTTCTTC. The rearrangement links TRBV18 to TRBJ2-1, with TRBD1 matching 7 bases. The germline CDR1 and CDR2 sequences are KGHSH and LQKENI. The CDR3 covers 16 residues. The full variable domain, with the rest looked up from reference TRBV18 and TRBJ2-1, is NAGVMQNPRHLVRRRGQEARLRCSPMKGHSHVYWYRQLPEEGLKFMVYLQKENIIDESGMPKERFSAEFPKEGPSILRIQQVVRGDSAAYFCASSPPAKGTDNEQFFGPGTRLTVL.

DNA of the CDR3: TGTGCCAGCAGTTACGCCGGGACAGCCACTGAAGCTTTCTTT. Translating gives CASSYAGTATEAFF. V gene TRBV6-5 combines with J gene TRBJ1-1; 7 bases map to TRBD1. V lost 2 bases, J lost 4 bases, and 4 bases stayed unmatched. Germline V gene sequence: CDR1 MNHEY, CDR2 SVGAGI. The CDR3 runs 14 residues.

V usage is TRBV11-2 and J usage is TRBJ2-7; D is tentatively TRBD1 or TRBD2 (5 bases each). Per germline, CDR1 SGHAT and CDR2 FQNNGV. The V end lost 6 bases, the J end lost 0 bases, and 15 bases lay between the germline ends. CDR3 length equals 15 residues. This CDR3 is CASSPPGRSSYEQYF. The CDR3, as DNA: TGTGCCAGCAGTCCCCCGGGACGGAGCTCCTACGAGCAGTACTTC.

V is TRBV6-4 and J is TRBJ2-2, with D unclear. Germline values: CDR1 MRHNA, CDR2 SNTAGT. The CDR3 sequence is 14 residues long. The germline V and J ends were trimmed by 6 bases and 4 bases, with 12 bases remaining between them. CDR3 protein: CASRETGTTGELFF. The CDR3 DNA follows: TGTGCCAGCAGAGAAACTGGAACCACCGGGGAGCTGTTTTTT.